This T cell receptor (beta chain) was captured by sequencing in a study of shared clonotypes between healthy human individuals. Findings of the study overall: Approximately 4.9% of naive CD4 clonotypes were shared across several donors.

This clone was recorded a few times. Its antigen is not identified. TCRdb keeps only in-frame clones here, not all; method: immunoSEQ multiplex PCR. The table includes about 670,000 clones, roughly 78% detected once. The V gene lost 4 bases and the J gene lost 3 bases, with 0 bases spanning the gap. The CDR3 length is 9 residues. Per germline, CDR1 DFQATT and CDR2 SNEGSKA (reference sequence). The sequence came from a woman aged 25 to 39 in good health. The chain combines TRBV20-1 with TRBJ1-2; D unresolved. Source material: memory CD4+ T cells sorted from blood. Indicated subset: CD45RA-negative fraction. DNA of the CDR3: TGCAGTGCTAACTATGGCTACACCTTC. Amino acid sequence: CSANYGYTF.